Below are 8 T cell receptor beta chains sequenced from a single sample in a study of human T cells and chemical hapten exposure. The time point: pre-sensitization, week 0. Stated treatment: therapeutic diphenylcyclopropenone sensitization with weekly scalp DPC. TCRdb re-derived calls from the RACE reads in MiXCR, one entry per CDR3 protein. The sample lists tens of thousands of distinct CDR3 sequences; 9.5% to 10% were seen once. The sequenced sample was whole blood, obtained in connection with sensitization to the hapten diphenylcyclopropenone (DPC). The receptors originated from a man between 35 and 55 years old with alopecia areata. Some clones in this sample may be carry-over from other donors' samples.

V usage is TRBV7-3 and J usage is TRBJ1-1, with 8 bases matching TRBD1. CDR3 length equals 13 residues. Trimming cost V 5 bases and J 5 bases; bases outside gene matches: 4. Germline V gene sequence: CDR1 SGHTA, CDR2 FQGTGA. CDR3 sequence (DNA): TGTGCCAGCAGCCCTACAGGGGGAACTGAAGCTTTCTTT. It codes for CASSPTGGTEAFF.

This clonotype was seen ten or more times. The chain couples TRBV20-1 to TRBJ2-1, with D perhaps TRBD2 (5 bases). V was shortened by 1 base and J by 2 bases, with 12 bases between the two germline ends. This CDR3 contains 15 residues. Per the germline V gene, CDR1 is DFQATT and CDR2 is SNEGSKA (reference sequence). DNA of the CDR3: TGCAGTGCTAGAGTCGGAGCGGATACCTACAATGAGCAGTTCTTC. Translating it yields CSARVGADTYNEQFF.

This sequence joins TRBV9 and TRBJ2-2; 8 bases align to TRBD1. In germline, CDR1 is SGDLS, CDR2 YYNGEE. This CDR3 is 15 amino acids long. V was pared by 3 bases and J by 3 bases, with 4 bases of the junction left unmatched. CDR3 coding DNA: TGTGCCAGCAGCGGCGCAGGGGGCGACACCGGGGAGCTGTTTTTT. It specifies CASSGAGGDTGELFF.

This clonotype was counted a few times. CDR3 residues: CASSLVRDEQYF. The CDR3 bases are TGTGCCAGCAGTTTGGTGCGTGACGAGCAGTACTTC. The rearrangement links TRBV12-3 or TRBV12-4 to TRBJ2-7, with unresolved D. The CDR3 loop spans 12 amino acids. Trimming cost V 3 bases and J 5 bases, with 8 bases left between them.

The gene calls are TRBV7-9 and TRBJ1-2, with D uncertain. The V gene lost 0 bases and the J gene lost 3 bases, with 5 bases spanning the gap. Germline CDR1 reads SEHNR; CDR2 reads FQNEAQ (reference sequence). The CDR3 is 13 residues long. The CDR3 reads CASSLAEDYGYTF. The CDR3 DNA is TGTGCCAGCAGCTTAGCAGAGGACTATGGCTACACCTTC.

The CDR3 DNA is TGTGCCAGCAGCTCCCGACTAGCGGGAGTACTAAGCAATGAGCAGTTCTTC. This encodes CASSSRLAGVLSNEQFF. V usage is TRBV7-9 and J usage is TRBJ2-1; 12 bases map to TRBD2. The germline gives CDR1 SEHNR, CDR2 FQNEAQ (reference sequence). The CDR3 is 17 residues long. Trimming at V came to 4 bases and at J to 6 bases, leaving 10 bases not matched to a gene.

In its sample, this clonotype was seen a few times. The chain combines TRBV7-8 with TRBJ2-3; D is unclear. Germline CDR1 reads SGHVS; CDR2 reads FQNEAQ. This CDR3 is built from 13 residues. V lost 2 bases and J lost 3, with 6 bases in between. The CDR3 DNA is TGTGCCAGCAGCTTATGGGCTACAGATACGCAGTATTTT. Protein product: CASSLWATDTQYF.

This clonotype has at least ten counts. CDR3 amino acids: CASSRTGMNTEAFF. CDR3 nucleotides: TGTGCCAGCAGCCGGACAGGGATGAACACTGAAGCTTTCTTT. The chain is built from TRBV27 and TRBJ1-1; 8 bases are a match to TRBD1. The CDR3 is 14 amino acids. V was clipped by 6 bases and J by 0 bases; unmatched bases: 3. Looked up from germline, CDR1 is MNHEY and CDR2 is SMNVEV (reference sequence).